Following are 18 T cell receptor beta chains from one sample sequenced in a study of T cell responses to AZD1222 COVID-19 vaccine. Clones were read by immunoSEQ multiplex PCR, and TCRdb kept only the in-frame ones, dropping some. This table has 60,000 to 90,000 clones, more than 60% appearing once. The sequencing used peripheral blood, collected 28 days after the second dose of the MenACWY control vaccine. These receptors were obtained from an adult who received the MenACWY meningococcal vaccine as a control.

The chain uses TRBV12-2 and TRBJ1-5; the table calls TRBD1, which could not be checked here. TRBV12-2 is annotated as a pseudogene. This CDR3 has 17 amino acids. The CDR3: CASRLPPPRVINQPQHF. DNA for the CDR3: TGTGCAAGTCGCTTACCCCCCCCCAGGGTCATCAATCAGCCCCAGCATTTT.

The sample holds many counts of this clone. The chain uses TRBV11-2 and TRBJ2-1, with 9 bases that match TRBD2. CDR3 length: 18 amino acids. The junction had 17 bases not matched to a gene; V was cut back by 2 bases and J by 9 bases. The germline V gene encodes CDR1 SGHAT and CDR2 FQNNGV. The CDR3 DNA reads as TGTGCCAGCAGCTTATCCCAAAAGGGTAGCGGGAGTAGGGGTGAGCAGTTCTTC. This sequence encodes CASSLSQKGSGSRGEQFF. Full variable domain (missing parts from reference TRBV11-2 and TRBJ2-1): EAGVAQSPRYKIIEKRQSVAFWCNPISGHATLYWYQQILGQGPKLLIQFQNNGVVDDSQLPKDRFSAERLKGVDSTLKIQPAKLEDSAVYLCASSLSQKGSGSRGEQFFGPGTRLTVL.

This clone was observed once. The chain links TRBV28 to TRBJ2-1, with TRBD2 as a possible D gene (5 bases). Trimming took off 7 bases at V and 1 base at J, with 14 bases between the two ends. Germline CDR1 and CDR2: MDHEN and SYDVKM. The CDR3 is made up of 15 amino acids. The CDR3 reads CASIPGLASYNEQFF. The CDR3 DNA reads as TGTGCCAGCATCCCTGGGCTAGCTTCCTACAATGAGCAGTTCTTC.

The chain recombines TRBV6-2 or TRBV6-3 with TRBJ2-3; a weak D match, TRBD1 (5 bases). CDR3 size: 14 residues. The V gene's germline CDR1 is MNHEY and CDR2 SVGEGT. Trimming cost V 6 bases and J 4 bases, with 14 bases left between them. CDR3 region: CASRPKGASDTQYF. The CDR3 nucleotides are TGTGCCAGCAGACCTAAAGGGGCGTCAGATACGCAGTATTTT.

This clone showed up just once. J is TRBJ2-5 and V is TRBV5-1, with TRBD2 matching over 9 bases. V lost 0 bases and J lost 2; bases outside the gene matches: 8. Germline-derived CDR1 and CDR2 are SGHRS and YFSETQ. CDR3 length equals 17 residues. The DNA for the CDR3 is TGCGCCAGCAGCTTGGGACTAGCGGCCAGCCTACAAGAGACCCAGTACTTC. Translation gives CASSLGLAASLQETQYF.

CDR3 amino acids: CASSLIRNTGELFF. The CDR3 DNA sequence: TGTGCCAGCAGCTTGATCCGAAACACCGGGGAGCTGTTTTTT. The chain joins TRBV11-2 to TRBJ2-2; D is ambiguous. The CDR3 sequence is 14 residues long. The germline gives CDR1 SGHAT, CDR2 FQNNGV. V shed 3 bases and J shed 2 bases, with 7 bases lying between them.

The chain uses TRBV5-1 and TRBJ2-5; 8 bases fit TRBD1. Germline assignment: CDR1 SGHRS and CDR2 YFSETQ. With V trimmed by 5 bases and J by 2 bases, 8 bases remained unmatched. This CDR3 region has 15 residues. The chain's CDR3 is CASRSGYRGQETQYF. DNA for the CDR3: TGCGCCAGCAGAAGTGGGTACAGGGGGCAAGAGACCCAGTACTTC.

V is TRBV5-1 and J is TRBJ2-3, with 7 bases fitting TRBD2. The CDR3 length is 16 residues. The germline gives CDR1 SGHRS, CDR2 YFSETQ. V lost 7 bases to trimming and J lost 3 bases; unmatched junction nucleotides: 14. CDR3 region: CASWSGIGAGTDTQYF. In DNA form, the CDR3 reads TGCGCCAGCTGGAGCGGGATTGGGGCCGGGACAGATACGCAGTATTTT.

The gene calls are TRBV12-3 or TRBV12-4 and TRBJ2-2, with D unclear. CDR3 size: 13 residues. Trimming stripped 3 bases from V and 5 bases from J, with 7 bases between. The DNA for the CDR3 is TGTGCCAGCAGTTTTTCCGAGACCGGGGAGCTGTTTTTT. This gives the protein CASSFSETGELFF.

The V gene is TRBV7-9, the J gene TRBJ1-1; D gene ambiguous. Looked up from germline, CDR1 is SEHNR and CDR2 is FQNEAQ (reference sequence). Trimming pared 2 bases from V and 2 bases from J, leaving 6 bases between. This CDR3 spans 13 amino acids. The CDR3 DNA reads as TGTGCCAGCAGCTTAAACGCTAACACTGAAGCTTTCTTT. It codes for CASSLNANTEAFF.

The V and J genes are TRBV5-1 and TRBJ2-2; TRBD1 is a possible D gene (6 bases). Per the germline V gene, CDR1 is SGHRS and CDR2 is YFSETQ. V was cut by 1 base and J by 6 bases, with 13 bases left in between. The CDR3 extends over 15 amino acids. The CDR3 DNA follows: TGCGCCAGCAGCTTGTTTCAGGGGAAGGCCGGGGAGCTGTTTTTT. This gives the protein CASSLFQGKAGELFF.

The CDR3 DNA follows: TGTGCCAGCAGCCCCCTCCTAGCGGACGGGGAGCTGTTTTTT. It is translated as CASSPLLADGELFF. V usage is TRBV6-6 and J usage is TRBJ2-2, with TRBD2 identical over 7 bases. CDR1 and CDR2 (germline): MNHNY, SVGAGI (reference sequence). J was trimmed by 7 bases and V by 6 bases; bases with no gene match: 8. The CDR3 runs 14 residues.

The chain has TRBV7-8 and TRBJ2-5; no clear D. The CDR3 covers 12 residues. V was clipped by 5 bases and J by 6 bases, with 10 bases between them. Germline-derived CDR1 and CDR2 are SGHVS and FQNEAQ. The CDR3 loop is CASSPTVKTQYF. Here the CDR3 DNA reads TGTGCCAGCAGCCCCACGGTGAAGACCCAGTACTTC.

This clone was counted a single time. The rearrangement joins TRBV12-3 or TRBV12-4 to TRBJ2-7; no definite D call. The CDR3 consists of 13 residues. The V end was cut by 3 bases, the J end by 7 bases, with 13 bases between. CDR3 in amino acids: CASSFFRSGEQYF. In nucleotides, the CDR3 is TGTGCCAGCAGTTTTTTCCGATCTGGGGAGCAGTACTTC.

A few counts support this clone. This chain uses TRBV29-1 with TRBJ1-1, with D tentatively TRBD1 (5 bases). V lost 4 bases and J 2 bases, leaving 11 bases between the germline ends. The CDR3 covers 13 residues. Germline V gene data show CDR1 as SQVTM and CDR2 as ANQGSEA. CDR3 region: CSVVGGGNTEAFF. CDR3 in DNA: TGCAGCGTTGTCGGGGGGGGAAACACTGAAGCTTTCTTT.

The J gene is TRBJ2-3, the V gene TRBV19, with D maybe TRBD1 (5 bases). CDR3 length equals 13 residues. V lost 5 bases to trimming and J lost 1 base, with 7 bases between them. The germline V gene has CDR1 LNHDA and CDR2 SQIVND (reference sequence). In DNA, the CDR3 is TGTGCCAGTAGTTGGGGCCGCACAGATACGCAGTATTTT. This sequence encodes CASSWGRTDTQYF.

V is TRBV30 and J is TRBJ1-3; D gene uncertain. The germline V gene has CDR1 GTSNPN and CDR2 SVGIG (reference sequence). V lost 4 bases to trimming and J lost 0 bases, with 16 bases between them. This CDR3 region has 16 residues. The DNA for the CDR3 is TGTGCCTGGACCCCAACCCAAGGGTACTCTGGAAACACCATATATTTT. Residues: CAWTPTQGYSGNTIYF. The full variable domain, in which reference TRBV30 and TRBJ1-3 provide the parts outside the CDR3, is SQTIHQWPATLVQPVGSPLSLECTVEGTSNPNLYWYRQAAGRGLQLLFYSVGIGQISSEVPQNLSASRPQDRQFILSSKKLLLSDSGFYLCAWTPTQGYSGNTIYFGEGSWLTVV.

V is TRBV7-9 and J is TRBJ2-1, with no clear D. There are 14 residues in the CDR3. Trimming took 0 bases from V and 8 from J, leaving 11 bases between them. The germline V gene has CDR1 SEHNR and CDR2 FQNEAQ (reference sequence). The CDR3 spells CASSLAGVGHEQFF. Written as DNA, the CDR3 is TGTGCCAGCAGCTTAGCTGGAGTTGGGCATGAGCAGTTCTTC. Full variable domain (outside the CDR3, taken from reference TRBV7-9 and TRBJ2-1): DTGVSQNPRHKITKRGQNVTFRCDPISEHNRLYWYRQTLGQGPEFLTYFQNEAQLEKSRLLSDRFSAERPKGSFSTLEIQRTEQGDSAMYLCASSLAGVGHEQFFGPGTRLTVL.